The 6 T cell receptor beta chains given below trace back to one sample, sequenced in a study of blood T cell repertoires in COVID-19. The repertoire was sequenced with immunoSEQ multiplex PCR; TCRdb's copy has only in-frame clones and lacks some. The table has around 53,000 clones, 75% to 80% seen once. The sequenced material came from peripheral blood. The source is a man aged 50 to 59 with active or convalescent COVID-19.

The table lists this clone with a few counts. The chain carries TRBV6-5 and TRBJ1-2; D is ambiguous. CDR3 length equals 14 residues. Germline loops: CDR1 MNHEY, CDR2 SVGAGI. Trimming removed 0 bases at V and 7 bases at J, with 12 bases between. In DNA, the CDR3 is TGTGCCAGCAGTTACTCGAGTGTAGCGGGTGGCTACACCTTC. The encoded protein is CASSYSSVAGGYTF.

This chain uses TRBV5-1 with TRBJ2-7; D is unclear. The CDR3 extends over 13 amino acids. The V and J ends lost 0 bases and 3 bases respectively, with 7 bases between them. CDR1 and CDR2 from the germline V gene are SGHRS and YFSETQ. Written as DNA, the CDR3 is TGCGCCAGCAGCTTGGCCGGTAGCTACGAGCAGTACTTC. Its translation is CASSLAGSYEQYF.

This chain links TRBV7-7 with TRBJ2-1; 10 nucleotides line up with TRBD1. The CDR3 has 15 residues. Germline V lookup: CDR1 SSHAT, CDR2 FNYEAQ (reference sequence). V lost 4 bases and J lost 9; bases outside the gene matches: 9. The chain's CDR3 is CASSSWGDRGSEQFF. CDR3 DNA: TGTGCCAGCAGCTCTTGGGGGGACAGGGGCAGTGAGCAGTTCTTC.

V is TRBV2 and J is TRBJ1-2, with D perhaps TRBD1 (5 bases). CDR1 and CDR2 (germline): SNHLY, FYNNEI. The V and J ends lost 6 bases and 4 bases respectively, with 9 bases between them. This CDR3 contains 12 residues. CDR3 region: CASRVGAYGYTF. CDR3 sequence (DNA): TGTGCCAGCAGGGTTGGGGCCTATGGCTACACCTTC.

CDR3 protein: CASSFRRDVLAGGLLGNEQFF. The CDR3 DNA is TGTGCCAGCAGCTTCAGACGGGACGTACTAGCGGGGGGGCTGCTCGGCAATGAGCAGTTCTTC. V gene TRBV21-1 combines with J gene TRBJ2-1; TRBD2 is the table's D call, not checked against the DNA. TRBV21-1 constitutes a pseudogene. The CDR3 consists of 21 residues.

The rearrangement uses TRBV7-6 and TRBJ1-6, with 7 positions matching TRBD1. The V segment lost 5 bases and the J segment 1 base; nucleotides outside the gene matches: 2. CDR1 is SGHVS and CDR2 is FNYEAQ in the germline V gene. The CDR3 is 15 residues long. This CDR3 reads CASSPDRSYNSPLHF. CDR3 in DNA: TGTGCCAGCAGCCCGGACAGGTCCTATAATTCACCCCTCCACTTT.